This TCR beta chain was recorded in a study of cytomegalovirus exposure and HLA in healthy donors. Germline CDR1 and CDR2: LGHNT and FRNRAP. The CDR3 totals 14 residues. Between the trimmed V and J ends, which lost 5 bases and 9 bases, there was a span of 14 bases. Points on this clone: Its antigen is as yet unknown.

Researchers ran the PCR with 60 Vbeta and 13 Jbeta primers. Repertoires were generated with immunoSEQ multiplex PCR, while TCRdb's copy carries only in-frame clones and drops some. Counted here are some 110,000 clones, under 80% occurring once; the ten biggest clones make up approximately 13%. Study observations and caveats: Several of the most significant clusters appeared, in a later analysis, to be linked to common viral pathogens. Later analysis reportedly placed an Asian-associated ancestry cluster below the roughly 700-donor mean in N-insertions.

The donors, nominally healthy at sampling, likely had unrecorded immune exposures. The TCR comes from a woman aged 55-70 years in good health and CMV-seropositive. J is TRBJ1-6 and V is TRBV12-5; TRBD1 might be the D (6 bases). What was sequenced was PBMCs. The CDR3 coding sequence is TGTGCTAGTGGTGGGGACACAACAGGTTCACCCCTCCACTTT. This codes for CASGGDTTGSPLHF.